The 22 T cell receptor beta chains listed next were all sequenced from one sample in a study of blood T cell repertoires in COVID-19. Profiled with immunoSEQ multiplex PCR; TCRdb holds only in-frame clones, not every one. The repertoire holds roughly 350,000 clones, with roughly 90% as singletons. Source material: peripheral blood. These receptors came from a woman aged 50 to 60 with active or convalescent COVID-19.

This sequence joins TRBV2 and TRBJ2-7; TRBD2 matches 10 bases. The length of the CDR3 is 14 residues. The J segment lost 6 bases and the V segment lost 3 bases, leaving 5 bases of the junction unmatched. Germline CDR1 SNHLY, CDR2 FYNNEI. The CDR3 bases are TGTGCCAGCAGTGAGAAGCGGGAGGGCGGCGAGCAGTACTTC. This sequence encodes CASSEKREGGEQYF.

The gene calls are TRBV23-1 and TRBJ2-2, with D perhaps TRBD2 (7 bases). TRBV23-1 is assigned to the ORF class and has an uncertain function. V was shortened by 0 bases and J by 6 bases, with 14 bases between the two germline ends. This CDR3 has 16 residues. The CDR3 is CASSQSGRGASGELFF. Written as DNA, the CDR3 is TGCGCCAGCAGTCAATCGGGCCGGGGGGCCTCCGGGGAGCTGTTTTTT.

This sequence joins TRBV5-1 and TRBJ2-6, with D possibly TRBD1 on 5 matching bases. Trimming pared 0 bases from V and 0 bases from J, leaving 7 bases between. The CDR3 length is 16 residues. Germline values: CDR1 SGHRS, CDR2 YFSETQ. The CDR3 here is CASSLGQPSGANVLTF. In DNA form, the CDR3 reads TGCGCCAGCAGCTTGGGACAGCCCTCTGGGGCCAACGTCCTGACTTTC.

The gene calls are TRBV27 and TRBJ1-4, with D uncertain. Germline-derived CDR1 and CDR2 are MNHEY and SMNVEV (reference sequence). The CDR3 runs to 14 residues. V shed 6 bases and J shed 7 bases, with 15 bases lying between them. The chain's CDR3 is CASRPSKGGEKLFF. Here the CDR3 DNA reads TGTGCCAGCAGACCCTCAAAAGGAGGTGAAAAACTGTTTTTT. The whole variable domain, filled in from reference TRBV27 and TRBJ1-4, reads EAQVTQNPRYLITVTGKKLTVTCSQNMNHEYMSWYRQDPGLGLRQIYYSMNVEVTDKGDVPEGYKVSRKEKRNFPLILESPSPNQTSLYFCASRPSKGGEKLFFGSGTQLSVL.

The chain combines TRBV7-9 with TRBJ2-7; the D is unclear. This CDR3 region has 14 residues. Germline CDR1 is SEHNR and CDR2 is FQNEAQ (reference sequence). V gave up 0 bases and J gave up 0 bases, with 6 bases separating them. CDR3 bases: TGTGCCAGCAGCTTAGCCCCCAGCTCCTACGAGCAGTACTTC. Translation: CASSLAPSSYEQYF.

V gene TRBV4-3 combines with J gene TRBJ1-2, with 9 nucleotides matching TRBD1. This CDR3 region has 16 residues. The V and J ends lost 0 bases and 4 bases, in that order; junction bases with no gene match: 6. The germline gives CDR1 LGHNA, CDR2 YSLEER. CDR3 sequence: CASSQDVGQGTYGYTF. CDR3 nucleotides: TGCGCCAGCAGCCAAGATGTAGGACAGGGGACCTATGGCTACACCTTC.

The genes are TRBV2 and TRBJ1-2; 8 bases match TRBD1. Looked up from germline, CDR1 is SNHLY and CDR2 is FYNNEI. This CDR3 region has 14 residues. V lost 7 bases, J lost 2 bases, and 6 bases stayed unmatched. The CDR3 DNA sequence: TGTGCCAGCACCGGACAGGGTTTAAACTATGGCTACACCTTC. Translation gives CASTGQGLNYGYTF.

The chain employs TRBV7-2 and TRBJ1-1; 9 nucleotides match TRBD1. This CDR3 contains 15 residues. The junction had 5 bases not matched to a gene; V was cut back by 5 bases and J by 1 base. From germline, CDR1 is SGHTA and CDR2 FQGNSA. The CDR3 spells CASSTYRGPNTEAFF. DNA of the CDR3: TGTGCCAGCAGCACCTACAGGGGGCCGAACACTGAAGCTTTCTTT.

V usage is TRBV30 and J usage is TRBJ1-6, with D perhaps TRBD1 (6 bases). CDR3 length: 14 residues. The V end lost 2 bases, the J end lost 4 bases, and 9 bases lay between the germline ends. CDR1 and CDR2 from the germline V gene are GTSNPN and SVGIG (reference sequence). The CDR3 bases are TGTGCCTGGAGTCAGGACAGTTATAATTCACCCCTCCACTTT. It specifies CAWSQDSYNSPLHF. The full variable domain, in which reference TRBV30 and TRBJ1-6 provide the parts outside the CDR3, is SQTIHQWPATLVQPVGSPLSLECTVEGTSNPNLYWYRQAAGRGLQLLFYSVGIGQISSEVPQNLSASRPQDRQFILSSKKLLLSDSGFYLCAWSQDSYNSPLHFGNGTRLTVT.

The J gene is TRBJ1-4, the V gene TRBV5-4, with 8 bases identical to TRBD1. The junction had 7 bases not matched to a gene; V was cut back by 4 bases and J by 5 bases. This CDR3 is 15 amino acids long. Germline V lookup: CDR1 SGHNT, CDR2 YYREEE (reference sequence). CDR3 nucleotide sequence: TGTGCCAGCAGCCCTGGACAGGGCAGGAATGAAAAACTGTTTTTT. It codes for CASSPGQGRNEKLFF.

The chain recombines TRBV6-2 or TRBV6-3 with TRBJ1-5, with D maybe TRBD1 (6 bases). The V end lost 5 bases, the J end lost 6 bases, and 11 bases lay between the germline ends. Germline loops: CDR1 MNHEY, CDR2 SVGEGT. This CDR3 spans 13 amino acids. The chain's CDR3 is CASSPGQSQPQHF. The CDR3 region has the DNA TGTGCCAGCAGTCCCGGACAGAGTCAGCCCCAGCATTTT.

The V and J genes are TRBV11-1 and TRBJ2-7; no clear D gene. The CDR3 sequence is 11 residues long. The germline V gene encodes CDR1 SGHAT and CDR2 FQDESV (reference sequence). V was trimmed by 7 bases and J by 7 bases, leaving 11 bases between them. CDR3 sequence reads: CASMNGLEQYF. DNA of the CDR3: TGTGCCAGCATGAACGGTTTGGAGCAGTACTTC.

The chain joins TRBV2 to TRBJ2-1; the match to TRBD1 covers 8 bases. Trimming cost V 5 bases and J 2 bases; bases outside gene matches: 2. In germline, CDR1 is SNHLY, CDR2 FYNNEI. The CDR3 covers 14 residues. CDR3 protein: CASSHRGAYNEQFF. In DNA form, the CDR3 reads TGTGCCAGCAGTCACAGGGGGGCCTACAATGAGCAGTTCTTC.

This clone came up a few times. The CDR3 loop is CASSLSVRGMTEAFF. Written as DNA, the CDR3 is TGTGCCAGCAGTTTATCAGTCAGGGGCATGACTGAAGCTTTCTTT. The rearrangement uses TRBV28 and TRBJ1-1, with D possibly being TRBD1 (6 bases). V was clipped by 1 base and J by 5 bases, with 14 bases between them. Per the germline V gene, CDR1 is MDHEN and CDR2 is SYDVKM. This CDR3 region has 15 residues.

J is TRBJ1-1 and V is TRBV2, with D maybe TRBD1 (5 bases). Looked up from germline, CDR1 is SNHLY and CDR2 is FYNNEI. The CDR3 loop spans 11 amino acids. Trimming removed 6 bases from V and 11 bases from J, with 13 bases in between. The CDR3 DNA follows: TGTGCCAGCAGCCCGGGGGAGGTTGCTTTCTTT. Translating gives CASSPGEVAFF.

The V call is TRBV19, the J call TRBJ2-7, with unresolved D. CDR3 length: 14 residues. The ends were cut back, 1 base at V and 1 base at J, with 8 bases in the middle. In germline, CDR1 is LNHDA, CDR2 SQIVND (reference sequence). CDR3 sequence reads: CASSIGTYSYEQYF. CDR3 coding DNA: TGTGCCAGTAGTATAGGTACCTATTCCTACGAGCAGTACTTC.

This clone was seen a single time. The J gene is TRBJ1-1, the V gene TRBV7-2; 10 nucleotides agree with TRBD1. The germline gives CDR1 SGHTA, CDR2 FQGNSA. The CDR3 has 15 amino acids. V lost 5 bases to trimming and J lost 4 bases; unmatched junction nucleotides: 7. CDR3 sequence (DNA): TGTGCCAGCAGCCCTCGGGGACAGGGGAGCACTGAAGCTTTCTTT. Its translation is CASSPRGQGSTEAFF.

The chain joins TRBV7-9 to TRBJ2-1; 7 positions match TRBD2. The V gene's germline CDR1 is SEHNR and CDR2 FQNEAQ (reference sequence). The CDR3 runs to 12 residues. J was trimmed by 8 bases and V by 8 bases; bases with no gene match: 6. The chain's CDR3 is CASPQGGDEQFF. DNA of the CDR3: TGTGCCAGCCCCCAGGGAGGGGATGAGCAGTTCTTC.

The chain recombines TRBV5-1 with TRBJ2-5, with 7 bases lining up with TRBD1. The germline gives CDR1 SGHRS, CDR2 YFSETQ. The CDR3 is 15 residues long. Unmatched junction bases numbered 7, after V lost 5 bases and J lost 0 bases. The CDR3 loop is CASREGTAYQETQYF. The CDR3 region has the DNA TGCGCCAGCAGAGAGGGGACAGCTTACCAAGAGACCCAGTACTTC.

This clone was picked up a small number of times. This rearrangement joins TRBV3-1 (or the pseudogene TRBV3-2) to TRBJ2-1; 8 nucleotides align to TRBD2. CDR3 size: 16 residues. Trimming took 0 bases from V and 8 from J; bases not matched to a gene: 9. Germline V gives CDR1 LGHDT, CDR2 YNNKEL (reference sequence). The CDR3 sequence is CASSQDRTGGPHEQFF. For the CDR3, the DNA is TGTGCCAGCAGCCAAGATCGAACGGGAGGGCCGCATGAGCAGTTCTTC.

The chain recombines TRBV2 with TRBJ1-4; 9 nucleotides match TRBD1. The V segment lost 4 bases and the J segment 5 bases; nucleotides outside the gene matches: 5. Germline V lookup: CDR1 SNHLY, CDR2 FYNNEI. This CDR3 region has 15 residues. CDR3 bases: TGTGCCAGCAGTGCTGCAGGACAGGGGAATGAAAAACTGTTTTTT. This sequence encodes CASSAAGQGNEKLFF.

The V gene is TRBV2, the J gene TRBJ2-7; a weak D match, TRBD2 (5 bases). This CDR3 contains 13 residues. The germline V and J ends were trimmed by 5 bases and 6 bases, with 14 bases remaining between them. The germline gives CDR1 SNHLY, CDR2 FYNNEI. This CDR3 reads CASSLEARSEQYF. The CDR3 nucleotides read TGTGCCAGCAGTCTGGAGGCTAGATCCGAGCAGTACTTC.